This entry is about one TCR beta chain. No antigen is known for it. This record comes from a study of T cell responses to AZD1222 COVID-19 vaccine. Whole-study context: Recipients boosted at about 4 weeks or about 12 weeks are pooled. Whole-study results and caveats: Seropositivity was recorded at baseline in only a handful of AZD1222 recipients. Reportedly, nearly half of unique spike TCRs recognized epitopes outside B.1.351/B.1.1.7 mutations. Donors in the cohort were predominantly white British and more often female, and clonal diversity was possibly underestimated.

The table came from immunoSEQ multiplex PCR; TCRdb's copy has only in-frame clones and leaves some out. The profile shows about 140,000 clones, about 92% of them singletons. The length of the CDR3 is 17 residues. Germline V gives CDR1 SGHTA, CDR2 FQGNSA. The ends were cut back, 1 base at V and 5 bases at J, with 20 bases in the middle. The receptor was derived from an adult in good health. Sequenced here: peripheral blood, sampled on day 0 of AZD1222 vaccination. The chain couples TRBV7-2 to TRBJ2-5; tentative D call: TRBD1 (5 bases). The CDR3 DNA reads as TGTGCCAGCAGCTTAGGTTTTGTGGCTCAGGGCGGCGAGACCCAGTACTTC. Amino acid sequence: CASSLGFVAQGGETQYF.